Listed below are T cell receptor beta chains from one sample, sequenced in a study of response to subunit inactivated influenza vaccine. TCRdb re-called the RT-PCR reads with MiXCR, one entry per CDR3 protein. This table has 650,000 or so distinct CDR3 sequences, 14% appearing once. The sample consisted of PBMCs from blood, taken 14 to 15 days before vaccination. The receptors were sampled from a man between 50 and 59 years old who received an inactivated influenza vaccine. The CDR3 runs from the conserved cysteine through the conserved F or W. Each record gives: J gene, D gene, V gene, clone size, CDR3 protein, CDR3 DNA. D genes are given only for firm matches. Clone size, where shown, is once, few, many, or a class for clones that have expanded.

TRBJ2-3 | TRBD1 | TRBV5-6 | - | CASSKGGQGADTQYF | TGTGCCAGCAGCAAAGGGGGACAGGGGGCAGATACGCAGTATTTT
TRBJ1-6 | TRBD1 | TRBV20-1 | - | CSAAAQGTYNSPLHF | TGCAGTGCTGCCGCACAGGGGACCTATAATTCACCCCTCCACTTT
TRBJ1-6 | TRBD1 | TRBV6-1 | - | CASSPNRGTNSPLHF | TGTGCCAGCAGTCCCAACAGGGGGACTAATTCACCCCTCCACTTT
TRBJ1-1 | - | TRBV7-8 | - | CASSLDSLGMNTEAFF | TGTGCCAGCAGCTTAGATAGTTTAGGAATGAACACTGAAGCTTTCTTT
TRBJ2-7 | - | TRBV10-3 | few | CAISSLKRLYF | TGTGCCATCAGTTCCCTCAAAAGGTTGTACTTC
TRBJ1-1 | - | TRBV27 | many | CASSLSGSGSTEAFF | TGTGCCAGCAGTTTATCGGGGTCAGGGAGCACTGAAGCTTTCTTT
TRBJ1-4 | TRBD1 | TRBV2 | many | CASTFQGAANEKLFF | TGTGCCAGCACCTTTCAGGGGGCGGCTAATGAAAAACTGTTTTTT
TRBJ2-3 | - | TRBV20-1 | - | CSATLLFGGFTDTQYF | TGCAGTGCTACTTTACTTTTTGGCGGCTTCACAGATACGCAGTATTTT
TRBJ1-2 | TRBD1 | TRBV4-2 | few | CASSQMDRGAGGYTF | TGTGCCAGCAGCCAGATGGACAGGGGGGCTGGAGGCTACACCTTC
TRBJ1-1 | TRBD1 | TRBV5-1 | - | CASSSGTGLEAFF | TGCGCCAGCAGCTCTGGGACAGGGCTTGAAGCTTTCTTT
TRBJ2-2 | - | TRBV6-2/TRBV6-3 | - | CASSQASGWNTGELFF | TGTGCCAGCAGTCAGGCCTCGGGATGGAACACCGGGGAGCTGTTTTTT
TRBJ2-7 | TRBD2 | TRBV12-3/TRBV12-4 | many | CASSPGGASYEQYF | TGTGCCAGCAGTCCCGGGGGGGCCTCCTACGAGCAGTACTTC
TRBJ2-7 | - | TRBV10-3 | few | CAISESGGLSYEQYF | TGTGCCATCAGTGAGTCCGGCGGACTCTCCTACGAGCAGTACTTC
TRBJ2-1 | TRBD2 | TRBV4-1 | few | CASSQVFGGAYNEQFF | TGCGCCAGCAGCCAAGTTTTCGGGGGGGCCTACAATGAGCAGTTCTTC
TRBJ2-1 | - | TRBV6-2/TRBV6-3 | - | CASTHRSWYGSYNEQFF | TGTGCCAGCACTCATAGATCCTGGTACGGTTCCTACAATGAGCAGTTCTTC
TRBJ2-1 | TRBD1 | TRBV7-9 | - | CASSSRDRVSYNEQFF | TGTGCCAGCAGCTCCCGGGACAGGGTCTCCTACAATGAGCAGTTCTTC
TRBJ2-1 | - | TRBV20-1 | - | CSARSGRSYNEQFF | TGCAGTGCCCGCTCGGGGAGATCCTACAATGAGCAGTTCTTC
TRBJ2-5 | - | TRBV20-1 | few | CSASRQSATYF | TGCAGTGCTAGCAGACAGTCGGCCACATACTTC
TRBJ2-7 | TRBD1 | TRBV5-1 | once | CASSIRQGAYEQYF | TGCGCCAGCAGCATACGACAGGGGGCCTACGAGCAGTACTTC
TRBJ1-3 | - | TRBV20-1 | - | CSAYRASSGNTIYF | TGCAGTGCGTACAGGGCCAGCTCTGGAAACACCATATATTTT
TRBJ2-6 | - | TRBV29-1 | few | CSVEVSGANVLTF | TGCAGCGTTGAAGTGTCTGGGGCCAACGTCCTGACTTTC
TRBJ2-7 | TRBD2 | TRBV5-1 | - | CASSYGLVAYEQYF | TGCGCCAGCAGCTATGGACTAGTTGCCTACGAGCAGTACTTC
TRBJ2-3 | TRBD1 | TRBV7-3 | - | CASSPDRGTQYF | TGTGCCAGCAGCCCCGACAGGGGAACGCAGTATTTT
TRBJ1-2 | - | TRBV3-1 | many | CASSTRQRGYTF | TGTGCCAGCAGCACTCGACAGAGAGGCTACACCTTC
TRBJ2-3 | - | TRBV20-1 | many | CSASLLAGNTDTQYF | TGCAGTGCTAGTCTGTTGGCGGGAAATACAGATACGCAGTATTTT
TRBJ1-1 | - | TRBV6-2/TRBV6-3 | few | CASSTGTTAFF | TGTGCCAGCAGCACCGGGACGACAGCTTTCTTT
TRBJ2-1 | - | TRBV29-1 | few | CSKLSGFGEQFF | TGCAGCAAATTGTCGGGGTTCGGTGAGCAGTTCTTC
TRBJ2-3 | TRBD2 | TRBV10-3 | - | CAISPLGTSGGPSTDTQYF | TGTGCCATCAGCCCCCTTGGGACTAGCGGGGGACCGAGCACAGATACGCAGTATTTT
TRBJ1-6 | TRBD1 | TRBV20-1 | - | CSARDRAGGYSPLHF | TGCAGTGCTAGAGATCGGGCAGGGGGGTATTCACCCCTCCACTTT
TRBJ1-1 | - | TRBV28 | many | CASRGVNTEAFF | TGTGCCAGTCGGGGAGTTAACACTGAAGCTTTCTTT
TRBJ2-5 | - | TRBV29-1 | few | CSVSGIQETQYF | TGCAGCGTTAGTGGGATCCAAGAGACCCAGTACTTC
TRBJ2-7 | TRBD1 | TRBV3-1 | few | CASSPADRGSYEQYF | TGTGCCAGCAGCCCCGCAGACAGGGGTTCCTACGAGCAGTACTTC
TRBJ1-4 | TRBD1 | TRBV4-1 | few | CASSHLTGLNEKLFF | TGCGCCAGCAGCCACCTGACAGGGTTAAATGAAAAACTGTTTTTT
TRBJ2-1 | TRBD1 | TRBV6-5 | few | CASSFQDRGRVNEQFF | TGTGCCAGCAGTTTCCAGGACAGGGGGCGCGTAAATGAGCAGTTCTTC